Below, one T cell receptor (beta chain) is given with its context. Antigen specificity is unknown. A second about 6 to 12 cycle PCR used barcoded and J-beta primers. Each CDR3 protein gets one entry after TCRdb re-called the 5' RACE reads with MiXCR. The data contain 850,000 to 1,100,000 distinct CDR3 sequences, more than 30% of them seen just once; the ten biggest clones take up roughly 13%. This record comes from a study of blood T cells in healthy people across ages. Findings of the study overall: The fall in TCR beta diversity per million T cells was roughly linear with age.

CDR1 is SGHRS and CDR2 is YFSETQ in the germline V gene. Trimming took off 3 bases at V and 2 bases at J, with 6 bases between the two ends. The CDR3 covers 13 residues. The sequencing sample was made of blood. This receptor was obtained from a man between 18 and 29 years old in good health. The genes are TRBV5-1 and TRBJ2-1; D is ambiguous. CDR3 region: CASSSATYNEQFF. In nucleotides, the CDR3 is TGCGCCAGCAGCTCGGCGACCTACAATGAGCAGTTCTTC.